This T cell receptor (beta chain) came from a study of cytomegalovirus exposure and HLA in healthy donors. Generated by immunoSEQ multiplex PCR, the TCRdb table keeps only in-frame clones and is missing some. The sample carries under 140,000 clones, more than 70% recorded once. V was trimmed by 6 bases and J by 2 bases, leaving 16 bases between them. This CDR3 is built from 14 residues. CDR1 is SQVTM and CDR2 is ANQGSEA in the germline V gene. J is TRBJ1-1 and V is TRBV29-1; no definite D call. The sequenced material came from PBMCs. The TCR comes from a woman between 18 and 30 years old in good health and CMV-seronegative. This CDR3 reads CSVDDSTGNTEAFF. Here the CDR3 DNA reads TGCAGCGTAGACGACTCAACCGGTAACACTGAAGCTTTCTTT.